This TCR beta chain was recovered during a study of T cells in Graves' hyperthyroidism and ophthalmopathy (dated by TCRdb to between 2018 and 2020). Looking at the study overall: Peripheral blood was collected at initial diagnosis, before any treatment. To identify distinguishing TCR V-J signatures, a discovery cohort of some 100 patients was used, comprising 43 with Graves' ophthalmopathy and 55 to 65 with stable Graves' hyperthyroidism. Whether ophthalmopathy could be predicted prospectively was tested in an independent validation cohort made up of approximately 19 hyperthyroidism patients plus 17 patients who later progressed to ophthalmopathy. The 95 to 100 discovery patients were divided at random into training and test sets in a 7:3 ratio. The study also compared thyroid tissue and blood T-cell repertoires from about six Graves' hyperthyroidism patients. After sampling, hyperthyroidism patients received methimazole starting at 30 mg daily, and ophthalmopathy patients received high-dose intravenous methylprednisolone. TCR Vbeta CDR3 sequencing of 120 to 150 peripheral blood samples (around 45 ophthalmopathy, 75 or so hyperthyroidism and roughly 17 progressor patients) is reported in the paper.

Ophthalmopathy patients had moderately to severely active disease, Clinical Activity Score of at least 3, NOSPECS grade of at least 4, and duration under 3 months. The study excluded patients with uncontrolled infections, other autoimmune diseases, pregnancy or lactation. Diagnoses were based on clinical symptoms, serum thyroxine and TRAb, thyroid ultrasound and orbital computed tomography. PBMCs were separated from roughly 10 ml of fresh peripheral blood using Ficoll-Paque density gradient centrifugation. Total RNA was extracted with Trizol reagent, and quality was checked on an Agilent 2100 Bioanalyzer. V sheds 6 bases and J sheds 1 base, leaving 15 bases between their ends. The germline V gene (reference sequence) sets CDR1 to LNHDA and CDR2 to SQIVND. The CDR3 holds 15 amino acids from the cysteine to the phenylalanine. CDR3 DNA only is kept here, 45 bases in frame from base 1. What the study reported, not specific to this receptor: Most expanded thyroid clonotypes (frequency above 0.001) were also found in blood, which suggests that blood repertoires may mirror thyroid immune responses. No statistical method was used to fix the sample size in advance, and group allocation was not hidden from the investigators. In cross-validation, a model built on a 13 V-J signature told ophthalmopathy apart from stable hyperthyroidism with under 90% sensitivity and approximately 84% specificity, and in testing the same model reached 80%/75%. In validation, the model predicted progression to ophthalmopathy a median of roughly 6.5 months before onset, with roughly 68% sensitivity and almost 75% specificity.

TCR beta CDR3 regions were amplified from RNA transcripts. The TCR CDR3 was subjected to a first round of RT-PCR using the HTBI primer set and the Qiagen OneStep RT-PCR kit. A second multiplex PCR round built the libraries, followed by size selection and purification. The libraries were sequenced on an Illumina HiSeq2000 using paired-end 100 bp reads. Per the source publication's procedure: SOAPnuke was used to process the raw data, removing reads that contained adapters or uncalled bases, had a mean Phred below 15, or lacked an exact match to the constant primer or identifier. High-quality paired reads were merged using COPE v1.2.5, and each unique nucleotide sequence was defined as a clonotype. MiTCR v1.1 was used to align clonotypes to the IMGT TRBV, TRBD and TRBJ reference segments. Analysis was restricted to V-J combinations with a frequency above 0.0001, which covered roughly 99% of repertoires. A TCS score was defined as the ratio of F50 (clonal expansion) to E x V (chaos), with BLOSUM62-based TCRdist applied between CDR3 peptides within each V-J. Welch's t-statistics and random forest reduced just over 500 V-J features to 13, which were used in a naive Bayes classifier (R e1071). The public sequencing data were trimmed at Q25 with fastp and processed into clonotypes with MiXCR by TCRdb, which kept only in-frame beta chains. Duplicate CDR3 protein sequences are folded into a single record with the most common DNA and genes. The V and J calls reflect TCRdb's pipeline rather than the authors' work. The sample table shows around 520,000 distinct CDR3 sequences, and roughly 25% are seen once. Together, the top ten hold roughly 10% of the sample.

Details on this clonotype: It lacks a known antigen. One base away there is no much larger clone; base qualities are not given.

The receptor's source is a woman aged 30 to 39 with Graves' ophthalmopathy. The sequenced sample consisted of blood. Rearrangement joined TRBV19 to TRBJ2-5; the D gene assignment is perhaps TRBD1 or TRBD2, with each matching 5 bases. The CDR3 in this case is CASRLRTGPQETQYF. The nucleotides are TGTGCCAGTAGACTACGTACGGGACCCCAAGAGACCCAGTACTTC.